This T cell receptor beta chain was documented in a study of lymphopenia after photon versus proton radiotherapy (dated by TCRdb to about 2019). Broadly, across the study: The study compared the immunological effects of photon versus proton radiation therapy in patients with gastrointestinal tumors who developed high-grade lymphopenia. The study aimed to characterize how the two radiation modalities differ in their impact on the immune system. The 20 or so patients in the cohort had gastrointestinal tumors, were treated with either photon or proton therapy, and subsequently developed lymphopenia. Results the study describes overall, beyond this receptor: Proton-treated patients stayed relatively stable during treatment, while photon-treated patients lost naive T cells and TCR diversity and gained effector/memory populations. Across the cohort, an inverse correlation was found between a larger post-nadir drop in TCR diversity and overall survival time among patients who died. The survival association was assessed only in patients who died, and better survival with proton therapy was presented by the authors as a possibility rather than a demonstrated result. After the lymphocyte count nadir, repertoires from photon-treated patients showed oligoclonal expansion, particularly of CD8+ Temra cells, and this expansion drove the decline in diversity.

About this clone: The antigen it recognizes is unknown. Nothing much larger sits one base from this clone, and base qualities are not available.

Preparation of the library involved the immunoSEQ multiplex PCR assay. Deep sequencing of rearranged TCR beta loci, alongside multiparametric flow cytometry, was used to profile T cell repertoires. TCRdb retrieved this table from immuneACCESS and kept in-frame rearrangements only. Not all clones are present; in checked studies, unresolved V genes account for under half, and no reason is known for the remainder. This sample gives approximately 91,000 clones in total; around four fifths of them show up just once. The biggest ten clones account for 1.3% to 1.5% of the sample. V loses 10 bases at its end and J loses 7 bases; junction bases beyond the gene matches: 15. Looking up the germline V gene yields CDR1 MDHEN and CDR2 SYDVKM. The CDR3 goes from the cysteine to the phenylalanine over 14 residues. Only CDR3 DNA is held: 42 bases, read in frame from base 1.

The receptor was derived from a man in his sixties with pancreatic cancer. The sample in question was peripheral blood, obtained from a patient treated with proton-based radiotherapy. The rearrangement combines TRBV28 with TRBJ1-1; 7 junctional bases match TRBD1. The CDR3: CATPPKAGGGEAFF. The DNA reads as follows: TGTGCCACCCCCCCCAAGGCAGGGGGGGGTGAAGCTTTCTTT.